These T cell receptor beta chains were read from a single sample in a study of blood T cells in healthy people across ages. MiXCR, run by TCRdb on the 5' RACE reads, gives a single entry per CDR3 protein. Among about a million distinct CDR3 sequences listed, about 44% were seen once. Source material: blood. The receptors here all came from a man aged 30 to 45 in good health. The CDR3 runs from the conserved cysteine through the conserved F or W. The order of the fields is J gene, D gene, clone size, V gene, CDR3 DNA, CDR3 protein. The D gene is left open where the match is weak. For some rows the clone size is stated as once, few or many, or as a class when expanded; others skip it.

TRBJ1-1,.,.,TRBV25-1,TGTGCCAGCAGTCTGACGATAGGCACTGAAGCTTTCTTT,CASSLTIGTEAFF
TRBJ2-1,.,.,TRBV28,TGTGCCAGCAGTGCGGTGGGAAATGAGCAGTTCTTC,CASSAVGNEQFF
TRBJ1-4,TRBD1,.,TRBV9,TGTGCCAGCAGCGTAGGTCAGGGGGGCCATGAAAAACTGTTTTTT,CASSVGQGGHEKLFF
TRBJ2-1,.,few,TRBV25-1,TGTGCCAGCAGTGAATCTAACGTTTTTAATGAGCAGTTCTTC,CASSESNVFNEQFF
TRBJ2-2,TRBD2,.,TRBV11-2,TGTGCCAGCAGCTTTAAGCGGGGGGTCACCGGGGAGCTGTTTTTT,CASSFKRGVTGELFF
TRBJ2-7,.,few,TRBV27,TGTGCCAGCGGTATTGGAAGCGAGCAGTACTTC,CASGIGSEQYF
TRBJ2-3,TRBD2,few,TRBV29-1,TGCAGCGTCCGAACCCGGGGGGCAGATACGCAGTATTTT,CSVRTRGADTQYF
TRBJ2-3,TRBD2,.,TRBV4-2,TGTGCCAGCACCCAAGGGCGGGGGGATTCAGATACGCAGTATTTT,CASTQGRGDSDTQYF
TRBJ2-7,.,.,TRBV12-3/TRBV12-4,TGTGCCAGCAGTTATGGATTGACCCCCTACGAGCAGTACTTC,CASSYGLTPYEQYF
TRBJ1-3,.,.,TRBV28,TGTGCCAGCAAACTCTCTGGGAACACCATATATTTT,CASKLSGNTIYF
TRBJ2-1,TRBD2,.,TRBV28,TGTGCCAGCAGTGGCCGGACTAGCGGAACCTACAATGAGCAGTTCTTC,CASSGRTSGTYNEQFF
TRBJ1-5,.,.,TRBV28,TGCGCCAGCGGCGGCACCAGGCCCCAGCATTTT,CASGGTRPQHF
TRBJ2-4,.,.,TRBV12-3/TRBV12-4,TGTGCCAGCAGTTCCTATAACCGACAGAGGAACATTCAGTACTTC,CASSSYNRQRNIQYF
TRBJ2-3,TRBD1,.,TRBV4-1,TGCGCCAGCAGCCCTCGCCCTCCGACAGGGGATGGAGATACGCAGTATTTT,CASSPRPPTGDGDTQYF
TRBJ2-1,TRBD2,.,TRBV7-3,TGTGTCAGCAGCCCCCAACCCCATGGACTAGCGGGTAATGAGCAGTTCTTC,CVSSPQPHGLAGNEQFF
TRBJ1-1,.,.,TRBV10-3,TGTGCCATCAGTGAACCGGACGGCAGGGTGAACACTGAAGCTTTCTTT,CAISEPDGRVNTEAFF
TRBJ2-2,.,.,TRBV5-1,TGCGCCAGCAGCTTGGGCGGTAAAGCGGCGAACACCGGGGAGCTGTTTTTT,CASSLGGKAANTGELFF
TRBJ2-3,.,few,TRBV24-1,TGTGCCACCAGTGATTTTGGTCGCGTCTTAAGTTCTAGCACAGATACGCAGTATTTT,CATSDFGRVLSSSTDTQYF
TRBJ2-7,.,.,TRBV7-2,TGTGCCAGCAGCCACTCCCCTTTGCAGGGTAGCTCCTACAATGAGCAGTACTTC,CASSHSPLQGSSYNEQYF
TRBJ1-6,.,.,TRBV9,TGTGCCAGCAGCGTAGGGGAACGAGCACCCCTCCACTTT,CASSVGERAPLHF
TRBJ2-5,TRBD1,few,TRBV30,TGTGCCTGGAGTATGGACAGGGGGGAGCAGTACTTC,CAWSMDRGEQYF
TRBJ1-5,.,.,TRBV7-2,TGTGCCAGCAGCTTAAAGGGGCCAGGCGTTAATCAGCCCCAGCATTTT,CASSLKGPGVNQPQHF
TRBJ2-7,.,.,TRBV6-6,TGTGCCAGCAGTCCAGACCAGGGGAGCCCCTACGAGCAGTACTTC,CASSPDQGSPYEQYF
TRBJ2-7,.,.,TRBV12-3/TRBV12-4,TGTGCCAGCAGCAGGGAGAGTGTCTCCGAGCAGTACTTC,CASSRESVSEQYF
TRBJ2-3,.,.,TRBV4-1,TGCGCCAGCAGCCTCAACCCGGGCGGTAGCACAGATACGCAGTATTTT,CASSLNPGGSTDTQYF
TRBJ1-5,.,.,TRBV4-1,TGCGCCAGCAGCCAAAAGCAGGAAAAAAATTATAGCAATCAGCCCCAGCATTTT,CASSQKQEKNYSNQPQHF
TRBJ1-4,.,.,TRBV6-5,TGTGCCAGCAGTTACTCCGTTTCTTCTGGGGGCCAGAATGAAAAACTGTTTTTT,CASSYSVSSGGQNEKLFF
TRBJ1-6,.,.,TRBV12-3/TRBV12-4,TGTGCCAGCAGTTTACGGCCTTCACCCCTCCACTTT,CASSLRPSPLHF
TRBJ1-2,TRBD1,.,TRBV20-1,TGCAGTGCTGTGGATGTCAGGGGGGACTATGGCTACACCTTC,CSAVDVRGDYGYTF
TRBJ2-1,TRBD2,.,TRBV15,TGTGCCACCTATACCGGACTAGCGGAACTAAACTCCTACAATGAGCAGTTCTTC,CATYTGLAELNSYNEQFF
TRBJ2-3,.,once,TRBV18,TGTGCCAGCTCACCAACGGGCAGTAGGAGCACAGATACGCAGTATTTT,CASSPTGSRSTDTQYF
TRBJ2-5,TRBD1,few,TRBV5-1,TGCGCCAGCAGCTGGACAGGGGTGACCCAAGAGACCCAGTACTTC,CASSWTGVTQETQYF
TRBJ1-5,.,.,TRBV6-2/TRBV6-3,TGTGCCAGCAGTTGGACAGCCAGTTTTGGCAATCAGCCCCAGCATTTT,CASSWTASFGNQPQHF
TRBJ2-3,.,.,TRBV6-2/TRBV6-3,TGTGCCAGCAGTTGGACACCGAACGGGCTAACCTTCCCAGATACGCAGTATTTT,CASSWTPNGLTFPDTQYF
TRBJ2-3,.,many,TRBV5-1,TGCGCCAGCAGCTTGGGCGGGTCTGCAGATACGCAGTATTTT,CASSLGGSADTQYF
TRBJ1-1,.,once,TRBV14,TGTGCCAGCAGCCACTACGGGGGAACTGAAGCTTTCTTT,CASSHYGGTEAFF
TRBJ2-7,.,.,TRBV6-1,TGTGCCAGCAGTGAAGGGACTTTCTACGAGCAGTACTTC,CASSEGTFYEQYF
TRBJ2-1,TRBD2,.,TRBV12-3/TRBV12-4,TGTGCCGGCAGTTTAGGCGGGGGGCCCTACAATGAGCAGTTCTTC,CAGSLGGGPYNEQFF
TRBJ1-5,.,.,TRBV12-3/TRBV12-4,TGTGCCAGCACCTTACAGGGTCGCAATCAGCCCCAGCATTTT,CASTLQGRNQPQHF
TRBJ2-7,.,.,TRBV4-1,TGCGCCAGCAGCCAAGTTCTAACTAGCTACGAGCAGTACTTC,CASSQVLTSYEQYF
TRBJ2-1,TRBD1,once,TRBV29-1,TGCAGCGTACCGACAGGGGGCTTCTACAATGAGCAGTTCTTC,CSVPTGGFYNEQFF
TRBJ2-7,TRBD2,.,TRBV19,TGTGCCAGTAGTCCCAGTAGCGGGGGGAGCTCCTACAATGAGCAGTACTTC,CASSPSSGGSSYNEQYF
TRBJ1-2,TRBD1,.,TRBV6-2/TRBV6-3,TGTGCCAGCAGTTATCAAACAGGGGGAGTCTATGGCTACACCTTC,CASSYQTGGVYGYTF
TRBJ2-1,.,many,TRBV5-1,TGCGCCAGCAGCAACGGGGGTTTCAATGAGCAGTTCTTC,CASSNGGFNEQFF
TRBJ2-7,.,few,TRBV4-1,TGCGCCAGCAGCCAAGACTTTCCGGGACGGACCTACGAGCAGTACTTC,CASSQDFPGRTYEQYF
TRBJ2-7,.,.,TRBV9,TGTGCCAGCAGCGTCGGACCGGGCTCCTACGAGCAGTACTTC,CASSVGPGSYEQYF
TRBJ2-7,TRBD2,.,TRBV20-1,TGCAGTGCTATACTCCCGCGGGGGACCTCCTACGAGCAGTACTTC,CSAILPRGTSYEQYF
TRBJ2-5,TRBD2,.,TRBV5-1,TGCGCCAGCAGCTCGACAGTCCAACTAGCGGGGGCCAGGAATGAGCAGTACTTC,CASSSTVQLAGARNEQYF
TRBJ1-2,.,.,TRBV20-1,TGCAGTGCTCTCCTGACTGCGGGCTACACCTTC,CSALLTAGYTF
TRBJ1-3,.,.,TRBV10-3,TGTGCCATCAGTGATGTCCCCTATGGAAACACCATATATTTT,CAISDVPYGNTIYF
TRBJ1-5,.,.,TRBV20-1,TGCAGTGCCCCTCGACCAGGGATGAATCAGCCCCAGCATTTT,CSAPRPGMNQPQHF
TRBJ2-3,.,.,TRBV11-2,TGTGCCAGCAGCTTGTCGCCGGGGGAGGTAGATACGCAGTATTTT,CASSLSPGEVDTQYF
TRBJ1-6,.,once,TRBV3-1,TGTGCCAGCAGCCAAGACCCGGGGGGCCGGAAACCCCTCCACTTT,CASSQDPGGRKPLHF
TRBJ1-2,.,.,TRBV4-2,TGTGCCAGCAGCCCCGGACGACAGGTTGAGTATGGCTACACCTTC,CASSPGRQVEYGYTF
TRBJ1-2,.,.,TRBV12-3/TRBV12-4,TGTGCCAGCAGTTTAAAGGGTATGGGCTACACCTTC,CASSLKGMGYTF
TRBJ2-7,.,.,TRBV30,TGTGCCTGGAGTATGGCCTCCTACGAGCAGTACTTC,CAWSMASYEQYF
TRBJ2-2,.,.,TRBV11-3,TGTGCCAGCAGCCCAACCACAGGGTCCACCGGGGAGCTGTTTTTT,CASSPTTGSTGELFF
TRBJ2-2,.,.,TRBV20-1,TGCAGTGCCAGGCCGATGGGGCGGACTCCGAACACCGGGGAGCTGTTTTTT,CSARPMGRTPNTGELFF
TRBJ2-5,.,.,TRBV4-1,TGCGCCAGCAGCCCGAGACAGGAAGAGACCCGGTACTTC,CASSPRQEETRYF